The T cell receptor (beta chain) described here comes from a study of blood T cell repertoires in COVID-19. For the study at large: From the United States, Italy and Spain came samples of acute and convalescent COVID-19. T cells, B-cell-depleted T cells, or PBMCs supplied cDNA or gDNA.

In the authors' workflow: Using reference gene primer amplification, nucleated cell counts were estimated. Clones were read by immunoSEQ multiplex PCR, and TCRdb kept only the in-frame ones, dropping some. The V and J calls and clone size are taken from that table; D and trimming were inferred from the DNA. The profile covers 150,000 or so clones, with around 85% appearing a single time and 5% taken by the ten largest. Germline loops: CDR1 SGHRS, CDR2 YFSETQ. V shed 3 bases and J 0 bases; nucleotides not matched to a gene: 5. The CDR3 spans 15 residues. The sequence was obtained from a human donor in a cohort sampled during active COVID-19. The rearrangement links TRBV5-1 to TRBJ2-7; the match to TRBD1 covers 8 bases. The sample comprised peripheral blood. The CDR3: CASSWDRPPSYEQYF. CDR3 nucleotides: TGCGCCAGCAGCTGGGACAGGCCGCCCTCCTACGAGCAGTACTTC. Full variable domain (missing parts from reference TRBV5-1 and TRBJ2-7): KAGVTQTPRYLIKTRGQQVTLSCSPISGHRSVSWYQQTPGQGLQFLFEYFSETQRNKGNFPGRFSGRQFSNSRSEMNVSTLELGDSALYLCASSWDRPPSYEQYFGPGTRLTVT.